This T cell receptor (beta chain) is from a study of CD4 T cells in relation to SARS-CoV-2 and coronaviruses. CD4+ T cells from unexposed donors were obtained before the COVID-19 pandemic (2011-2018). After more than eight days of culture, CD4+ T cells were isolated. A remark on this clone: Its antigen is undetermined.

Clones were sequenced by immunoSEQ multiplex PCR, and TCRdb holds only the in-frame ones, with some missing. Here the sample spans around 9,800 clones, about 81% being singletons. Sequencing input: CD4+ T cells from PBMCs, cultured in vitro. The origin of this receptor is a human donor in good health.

The CDR3 nucleotides read TGCGCCAGCAGCCTCGGGACTAGCGGGAACACCGGGGAGCTGTTTTTT. This sequence encodes CASSLGTSGNTGELFF. This chain links TRBV4-3 with TRBJ2-2, with TRBD2 identical over 11 bases. Looked up from germline, CDR1 is LGHNA and CDR2 is YSLEER. Germline trimming cut 4 bases from V and 1 base from J; bases unmatched to any gene: 2. The CDR3 is 16 amino acids.